This is a list of T cell receptor beta chains from one sample in a study of cytomegalovirus exposure and HLA in healthy donors. Sequencing was performed with immunoSEQ multiplex PCR; in TCRdb, only in-frame clones are kept and a portion is missing. The profile shows around 300,000 clones, just over 85% of them singletons. What was sequenced was PBMCs. The receptors here all came from a woman aged 18-35 years in good health and CMV-seronegative. CDR3s include the opening cysteine and the closing phenylalanine or tryptophan. The D gene is left open where the match is weak. Clone size is given for some rows only: seen once, a few or many times, or a class if the clone is expanded.

V gene	D gene	J gene	clone size	CDR3 DNA	CDR3 protein
TRBV19	NA	TRBJ1-1	few	TGTGCCAGTAACAGGAACACTGAAGCTTTCTTT	CASNRNTEAFF
TRBV2	NA	TRBJ2-1	NA	TGTGCCAGCACCCCAAGCAGCGGACCCTCCTACAATGAGCAGTTCTTC	CASTPSSGPSYNEQFF
TRBV4-3	TRBD1	TRBJ1-2	NA	TGCGCCAGCAGCCAATTTACAGGGGAAGCACAGGGCTACACCTTC	CASSQFTGEAQGYTF
TRBV10-3	NA	TRBJ2-3	NA	TGTGCCATCAGTGAAGGTAGGGGCCCCACAGATACGCAGTATTTT	CAISEGRGPTDTQYF
TRBV27	TRBD1	TRBJ2-7	NA	TGTGCCAGCAGTGTCGACAGGGTTCACGACGAGCAGTACTTC	CASSVDRVHDEQYF
TRBV10-3	TRBD2	TRBJ2-7	NA	TGTGCCATCAGTGATTCCCGGCTAGCGGGAGAATACGAGCAGTACTTC	CAISDSRLAGEYEQYF
TRBV25-1	NA	TRBJ1-1	once	TGTGCCAGCAGTGAATCCCCACGTGGGGGGACTGAAGCTTTCTTT	CASSESPRGGTEAFF
TRBV5-4	TRBD1	TRBJ1-2	NA	TGTGCCAGCAGCTTGGCCCCGGGACAGGGGAATGGCTACACCTTC	CASSLAPGQGNGYTF
TRBV5-6	TRBD1	TRBJ1-2	NA	TGTGCCAGCAGCGTCGGGACAGGGGGAGGCTACACCTTC	CASSVGTGGGYTF
TRBV9	TRBD2	TRBJ2-1	NA	TGTGCCAGCAGCGTTAGCGGGGGAGGGTCCTACAATGAGCAGTTCTTC	CASSVSGGGSYNEQFF
TRBV25-1	TRBD1	TRBJ1-2	NA	TGTGCCAGCAGTGTTGGACAGGGCCCTTTTGGCTACACCTTC	CASSVGQGPFGYTF
TRBV7-2	TRBD1	TRBJ2-7	NA	TGTGCCAGCAGCTTACAGGGGGAATACGAGCAGTACTTC	CASSLQGEYEQYF
TRBV7-2	TRBD1	TRBJ1-2	NA	TGTGCCAGCAGCCGGGACAGGGGGCAGTATGGCTACACCTTC	CASSRDRGQYGYTF
TRBV7-6	NA	TRBJ1-2	NA	TGTGCCAGCAGCTCCTTGGGCAACTATGGCTACACCTTC	CASSSLGNYGYTF
TRBV30	NA	TRBJ2-2	many	TGTGCCTGGAGTGTAGGGGCGGCCGGGGAGCTGTTTTTT	CAWSVGAAGELFF
TRBV7-2	TRBD1	TRBJ1-1	NA	TGTGCCAGCAGCGGTCGCAGGGGGACTGAAGCTTTCTTT	CASSGRRGTEAFF
TRBV13	NA	TRBJ1-1	NA	TGTGCCAGCAGCTTGGTTCTAGAAGCTTTCTTT	CASSLVLEAFF
TRBV5-1	NA	TRBJ2-7	few	TGCGCCAGCAGCCCCGCCGGAGGTAACGAGCAGTACTTC	CASSPAGGNEQYF
TRBV9	NA	TRBJ2-1	NA	TGTGCCAGCAGCGCACTAAGCAATGAGCAGTTCTTC	CASSALSNEQFF
TRBV25-1	NA	TRBJ2-7	NA	TGTGCCAGCAGGGGGGGGGCAGATCAGTACTTC	CASRGGADQYF
TRBV9	NA	TRBJ2-7	NA	TGTGCCAGCAGCGTAGCTCAGGGGGGTTACGAGCAGTACTTC	CASSVAQGGYEQYF
TRBV7-8	TRBD1	TRBJ1-2	NA	TGTGCCAGCAGCGCTCAGGGGGCTGCTGGGTATGGCTACACCTTC	CASSAQGAAGYGYTF
TRBV11-2	NA	TRBJ2-2	few	TGTGCCAGCAACCTGGACTCTTACACCGGGGAGCTGTTTTTT	CASNLDSYTGELFF
TRBV19	TRBD2	TRBJ2-3	NA	TGTGCCAGCGACAGCGGGAGGGCGCCTCGGAATACGCAGTATTTT	CASDSGRAPRNTQYF
TRBV6-1	TRBD1	TRBJ2-7	NA	TGTGCCAGCAGCCACCTGGACAGGGACTACGAGCAGTACTTC	CASSHLDRDYEQYF
TRBV9	TRBD2	TRBJ2-3	few	TGTGCCAGCAGCGTTACTAGCGGGGGGGTAGATACGCAGTATTTT	CASSVTSGGVDTQYF
TRBV6-1	NA	TRBJ1-2	NA	TGTGCCAGCAGTGTGACGCCGGGACTGAGGATAACCGCTAACTATGGCTACACCTTC	CASSVTPGLRITANYGYTF
TRBV2	NA	TRBJ2-7	once	TGTGCCAGCAGACAGGGCCACGAGCAGTACTTC	CASRQGHEQYF
TRBV19	TRBD2	TRBJ2-1	NA	TGTGCCAGTAGTATAATACCGGGACTAGACTACAATGAGCAGTTCTTC	CASSIIPGLDYNEQFF
TRBV27	TRBD1	TRBJ1-5	NA	TGTGCCAGCAGTCGCGCAGGGGGTTCTAATCAGCCCCAGCATTTT	CASSRAGGSNQPQHF
TRBV5-1	NA	TRBJ2-7	once	TGCGCCAGCAGCTTGGTGGGGACAAACTACGAGCAGTACTTC	CASSLVGTNYEQYF
TRBV9	TRBD1	TRBJ2-1	NA	TGTGCCAGCAGCCCTTTGGGACAGCTCGCCTACAATGAGCAGTTCTTC	CASSPLGQLAYNEQFF
TRBV30	NA	TRBJ2-3	NA	TGTGCCTGGAGTCCAAGTAGCATATGGACGCAGTATTTT	CAWSPSSIWTQYF
TRBV9	TRBD1	TRBJ1-1	once	TGTGCCAGCAGCGGATCCGGGACAGGGGCCTACACTGAAGCTTTCTTT	CASSGSGTGAYTEAFF
TRBV30	NA	TRBJ2-5	NA	TGTGCCTGGAGTGTACTAGGCAGCCAAGAGACCCAGTACTTC	CAWSVLGSQETQYF
TRBV2	NA	TRBJ2-3	once	TGTGCCAGCAGCGTTCAGGGGAGAGCAGATACGCAGTATTTT	CASSVQGRADTQYF
TRBV7-8	TRBD1	TRBJ1-5	NA	TGTGCCAGCAGCTTAGGATCAGGACAGGGGAATCAGCCCCAGCATTTT	CASSLGSGQGNQPQHF
TRBV7-9	NA	TRBJ1-2	once	TGTGCCAGCAGCTTGTCACAGGGACGGATGTTCTATGGCTACACCTTC	CASSLSQGRMFYGYTF
TRBV2	NA	TRBJ2-7	NA	TGTGCCAGCAGTGATGGAGAGGGCGACTACGAGCAGTACTTC	CASSDGEGDYEQYF
TRBV11-3	TRBD2	TRBJ2-5	NA	TGTGCCAGCTCCAATGCGGGGGTCGCTGGGACCCAGTACTTC	CASSNAGVAGTQYF
TRBV30	TRBD1	TRBJ1-5	NA	TGTGCCTGGAGTGAAGGACAGGGGGCCACGTATAGCAATCAGCCCCAGCATTTT	CAWSEGQGATYSNQPQHF
TRBV5-1	TRBD2	TRBJ2-1	NA	TGCGCCAGCAGCTTGTTGAGTTCGACTAGCGGGCTTAATGAGCAGTTCTTC	CASSLLSSTSGLNEQFF
TRBV4-3	NA	TRBJ2-7	NA	TGCGCCAGCAGCCAAGATTGGCGGGACTCCTACGAGCAGTACTTC	CASSQDWRDSYEQYF
TRBV9	NA	TRBJ2-1	NA	TGTGCCAGCAGCGCGTACCAGGTGTCCTACAATGAGCAGTTCTTC	CASSAYQVSYNEQFF
TRBV18	NA	TRBJ2-3	NA	TGTGCCAGCTCACCAACAGGGATAGATACGCAGTATTTT	CASSPTGIDTQYF
TRBV2	TRBD2	TRBJ2-2	NA	TGTGCCAGCAGTGAGGGACTAGCGGGGGGGGAGCTGTTTTTT	CASSEGLAGGELFF
TRBV30	NA	TRBJ1-2	NA	TGTGCCTGGAAACCCCCAGGGAAATTCTATGGCTACACCTTC	CAWKPPGKFYGYTF
TRBV5-1	NA	TRBJ1-4	NA	TGCGCCAGCAGCCCTTCGATGACAGCAACTAATGAAAAACTGTTTTTT	CASSPSMTATNEKLFF